Listed here is a single TCR beta chain. Only one count was recorded for this clone. Its cognate antigen has yet to be identified. No clone much larger than this one lies a single base away; base qualities are absent. The entire amount of isolated RNA was reverse transcribed using the High Capacity cDNA Reverse Transcription Kit, so the sequenced TCRB transcripts were expressed ones. Deep immunoSEQ sequencing was applied to naive, central memory and regulatory T cell samples, giving an average of about 3.6 million total reads per sample. Sorted cells were lysed in RLT buffer and RNA was extracted with DNase-treated RNeasy Micro or Mini kits, depending on cell number. Each cell subset was processed on its own to prevent cross-contamination, while patient and healthy donor samples were processed together. TCRB sequences were amplified from cDNA with the immunoSEQ multiplex PCR, producing 87-bp fragments spanning the CDR3 region. The amplicons were sequenced using the Illumina HiSeq platform. As for how the authors treated the data: Synthetic template baselines were used to correct PCR bias computationally, reads within Hamming distance 2 were collapsed together, and singletons that could not be merged were discarded. Reads were aligned to IMGT to assign V, D and J genes, CDR3 length, and insertions or deletions at six rearrangement sites. Within each subset, clonotype counts were normalized to sorted cell number, and only after that were true diversity and Gini coefficients computed with the tcR R package. The overlap coefficient, calculated on TCRB nucleotide sequences, was used to quantify repertoire sharing. TCRdb limited this immuneACCESS table to in-frame rearrangements with V and J called. A share of clones is missing; checked studies link under half to unresolved V genes, and the rest is unexplained. V, J and clone size were drawn from that table, and D and trimming were deduced from the DNA. In all, the sample holds more than 120,000 clones, and about 12% of those were seen once. The ten most abundant clones make up 1.3% of the sample.

Trimming at the junction amounts to 1 base on V and 4 bases on J, and the germline ends lie 12 bases apart. The CDR1 and CDR2 encoded by the germline V gene are LGHNT and FRNRAP. From the cysteine up to the phenylalanine, the CDR3 has a length of 15 residues. Solely the CDR3 DNA is kept, with 45 bases framed from the first base. This record belongs to a study of beta chain features in type 1 diabetes (dated by TCRdb to the late 2010s). Study-level background: No differences in mean age, gender distribution, total cell number or subset yield were found between patients and healthy donors. A total of 90 million to 120 million sorted cells were examined across all samples, and a strong correlation was observed between cell number per subset and RNA yield. Regulatory and stem cell-like memory subsets were isolated from only 8 patients and roughly 8 healthy donors, whereas naive and central memory subsets came from all 30 or so donors. In the study, recently diagnosed type 1 diabetes patients and matched healthy donors were compared on the TCRB repertoires of their sorted circulating CD4+ T cell subsets.

Each donor gave one peripheral blood draw, roughly 110 mL on average, collected into heparinised tubes. Using a panel that included CD45RO, CCR7, CD25, CD127, CD95 and CD27, naive, central memory, regulatory and stem cell-like memory CD4+ T cells were sorted on a BD FACSAria II. All sorted populations exceeded 98% purity. PBMCs were separated immediately by Lymphoprep density gradient centrifugation and were stained directly, without being cultured. So that batch effects would be minimized, each experiment stained and sorted samples in pairs, pairing one healthy donor with one patient. General conclusions and limits of the study: Only small numbers of individuals were included in the HLA sub-analyses, which left unresolved whether HLA type had any influence on TCRB rearrangement. At VDJ recombination sites, type 1 diabetes patients had fewer insertions and more deleted nucleotides, which implies abnormalities in thymic rearrangement. The naive, central memory and regulatory TCRB repertoires appeared to resemble one another more closely among patients than among healthy donors. PCR may preferentially amplify shorter templates, but because patient and control samples were amplified and corrected together, any resulting skew would affect both groups equally. In all four CD4+ subsets, TCRB CDR3 length was moderately but significantly shorter in type 1 diabetes patients. Sequencing cDNA rather than genomic DNA could over-represent highly expressing activated cells, although activation and CD3 levels did not differ between groups.

Sequenced material: central memory CD4+ T cells from blood. The V and J segments used are TRBV12-5 and TRBJ2-3; a tentative D call is TRBD2 (6 bases match). The source is a man aged 18 to 29 with type 1 diabetes. The CDR3 reads as follows: CASGLGIPGADTQYF. The DNA sequence reads TGTGCTAGTGGTTTGGGGATCCCGGGGGCAGATACGCAGTATTTT.